This T cell receptor beta chain appears in the sequencing data of a study of T cells in Graves' hyperthyroidism and ophthalmopathy. Germline loops: CDR1 SGHTA, CDR2 FQGNSA. The CDR3 runs to 13 residues. The ends were cut back, 1 base at V and 3 bases at J, with 4 bases in the middle. The CDR3 regions of TCR beta were amplified from RNA transcripts. HTBI primers were used for first-round RT-PCR of the TCR CDR3. TCRdb reanalysed the multiplex PCR reads using MiXCR and keeps one entry per CDR3 protein. This table holds approximately 870,000 distinct CDR3 sequences, more than 30% found once. A patient was excluded if there was uncontrolled infection, other autoimmune disease, pregnancy or lactation. This clonotype was counted many times.

The sequencing input was blood. The genes are TRBV7-2 and TRBJ1-5; D is undetermined. The TCR originated in a man aged 18 to 30 with Graves' hyperthyroidism. Here the CDR3 reads CASSLVDNQPQHF. The DNA of the CDR3 is TGTGCCAGCAGCTTAGTCGACAATCAGCCCCAGCATTTT.